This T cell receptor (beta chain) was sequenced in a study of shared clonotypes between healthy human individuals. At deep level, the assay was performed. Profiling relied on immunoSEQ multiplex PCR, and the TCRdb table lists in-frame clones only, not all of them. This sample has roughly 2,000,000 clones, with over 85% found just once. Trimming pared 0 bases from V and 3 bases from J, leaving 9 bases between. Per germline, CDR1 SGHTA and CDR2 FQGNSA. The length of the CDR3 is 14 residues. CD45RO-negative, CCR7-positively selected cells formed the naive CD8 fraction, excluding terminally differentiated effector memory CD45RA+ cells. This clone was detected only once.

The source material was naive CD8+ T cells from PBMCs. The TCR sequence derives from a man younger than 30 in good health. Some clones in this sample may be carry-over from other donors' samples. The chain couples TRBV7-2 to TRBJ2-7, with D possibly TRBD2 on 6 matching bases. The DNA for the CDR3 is TGTGCCAGCAGCTTAGCGGACTACCACTACGAGCAGTACTTC. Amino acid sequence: CASSLADYHYEQYF.